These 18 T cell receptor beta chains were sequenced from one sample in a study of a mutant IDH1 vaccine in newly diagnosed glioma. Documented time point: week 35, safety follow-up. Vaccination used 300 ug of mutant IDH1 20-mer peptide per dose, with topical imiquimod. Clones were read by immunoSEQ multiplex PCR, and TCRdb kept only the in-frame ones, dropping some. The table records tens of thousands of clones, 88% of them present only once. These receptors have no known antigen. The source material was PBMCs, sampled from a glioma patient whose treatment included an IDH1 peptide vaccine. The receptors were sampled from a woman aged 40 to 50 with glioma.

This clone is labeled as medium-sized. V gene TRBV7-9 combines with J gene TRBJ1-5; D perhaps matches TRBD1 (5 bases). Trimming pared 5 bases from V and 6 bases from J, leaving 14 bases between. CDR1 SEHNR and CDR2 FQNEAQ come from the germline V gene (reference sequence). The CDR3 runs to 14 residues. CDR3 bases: TGTGCCAGCAGCCAAGCGGGGAGGGGTCAGCCCCAGCATTTT. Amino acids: CASSQAGRGQPQHF.

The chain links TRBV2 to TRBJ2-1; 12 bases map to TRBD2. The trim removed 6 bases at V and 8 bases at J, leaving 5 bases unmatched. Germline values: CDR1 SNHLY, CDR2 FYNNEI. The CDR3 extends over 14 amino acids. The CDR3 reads CASRETSGSDEQFF. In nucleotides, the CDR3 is TGTGCCAGCAGGGAGACTAGCGGGAGCGATGAGCAGTTCTTC. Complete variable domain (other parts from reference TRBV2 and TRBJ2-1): EPEVTQTPSHQVTQMGQEVILRCVPISNHLYFYWYRQILGQKVEFLVSFYNNEISEKSEIFDDQFSVERPDGSNFTLKIRSTKLEDSAMYFCASRETSGSDEQFFGPGTRLTVL.

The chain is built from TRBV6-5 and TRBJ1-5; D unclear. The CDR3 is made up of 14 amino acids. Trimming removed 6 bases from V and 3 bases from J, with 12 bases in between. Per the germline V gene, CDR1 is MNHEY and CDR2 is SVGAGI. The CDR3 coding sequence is TGTGCCAGCAGGCCCCAGCGGTCCAATCAGCCCCAGCATTTT. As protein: CASRPQRSNQPQHF.

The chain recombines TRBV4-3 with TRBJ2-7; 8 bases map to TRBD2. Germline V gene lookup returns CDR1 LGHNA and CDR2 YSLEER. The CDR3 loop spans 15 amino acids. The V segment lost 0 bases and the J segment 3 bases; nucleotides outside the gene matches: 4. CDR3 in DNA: TGCGCCAGCAGCCAAGAACCGGGGGGGTACTACGAGCAGTACTTC. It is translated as CASSQEPGGYYEQYF.

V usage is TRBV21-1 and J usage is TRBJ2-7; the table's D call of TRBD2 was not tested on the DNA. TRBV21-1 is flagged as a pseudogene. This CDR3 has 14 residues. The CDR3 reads CASSKAWTNYEQYF. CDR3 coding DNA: TGTGCCAGCAGCAAAGCCTGGACTAACTACGAGCAGTACTTC.

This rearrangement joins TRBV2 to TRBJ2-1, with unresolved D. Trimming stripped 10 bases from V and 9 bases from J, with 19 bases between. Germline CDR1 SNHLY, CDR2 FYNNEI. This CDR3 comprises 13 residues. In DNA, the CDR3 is TGTGCCATAACCTCGGGCGGTCTTGGTGAGCAGTTCTTC. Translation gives CAITSGGLGEQFF.

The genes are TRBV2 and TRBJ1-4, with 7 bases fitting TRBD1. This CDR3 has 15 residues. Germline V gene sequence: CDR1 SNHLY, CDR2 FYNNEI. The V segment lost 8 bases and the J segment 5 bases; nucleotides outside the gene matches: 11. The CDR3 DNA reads TGTGCCAGCGTTAGACAGGGACAGAGAAATGAAAAACTGTTTTTT. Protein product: CASVRQGQRNEKLFF.

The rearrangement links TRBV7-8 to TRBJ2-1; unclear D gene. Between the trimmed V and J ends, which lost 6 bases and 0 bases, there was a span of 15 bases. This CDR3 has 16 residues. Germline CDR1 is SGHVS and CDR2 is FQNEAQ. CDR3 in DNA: TGTGCCAGCAGGGAGAGAGGCTACCGCTCCTACAATGAGCAGTTCTTC. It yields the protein CASRERGYRSYNEQFF. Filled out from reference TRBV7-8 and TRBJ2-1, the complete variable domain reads GAGVSQSPRYKVAKRGQDVALRCDPISGHVSLFWYQQALGQGPEFLTYFQNEAQLDKSGLPSDRFFAERPEGSVSTLKIQRTQQEDSAVYLCASRERGYRSYNEQFFGPGTRLTVL.

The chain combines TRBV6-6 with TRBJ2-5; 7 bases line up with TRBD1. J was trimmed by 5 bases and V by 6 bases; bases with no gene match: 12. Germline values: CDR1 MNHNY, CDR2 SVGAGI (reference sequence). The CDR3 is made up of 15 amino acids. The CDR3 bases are TGTGCCAGCAGCCGGACGGGACAGTCGTGGGAGACCCAGTACTTC. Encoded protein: CASSRTGQSWETQYF.

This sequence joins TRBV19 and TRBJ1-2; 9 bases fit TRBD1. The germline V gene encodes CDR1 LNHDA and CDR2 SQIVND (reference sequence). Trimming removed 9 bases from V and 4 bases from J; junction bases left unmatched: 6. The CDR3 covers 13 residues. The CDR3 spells CASRDRAGYGYTF. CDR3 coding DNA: TGTGCCAGCCGGGACAGGGCGGGCTATGGCTACACCTTC.

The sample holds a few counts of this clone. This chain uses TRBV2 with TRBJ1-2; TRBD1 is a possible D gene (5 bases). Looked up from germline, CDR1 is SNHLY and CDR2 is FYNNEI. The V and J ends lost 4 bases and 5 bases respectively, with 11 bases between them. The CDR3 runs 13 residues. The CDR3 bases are TGTGCCAGCAGTGTCAGGGCAGGGTATGGCTACACCTTC. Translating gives CASSVRAGYGYTF.

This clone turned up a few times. The CDR3 nucleotides read TGTGCCAGCAGCTTTCAGACGGGCAGGACGAACACTGAAGCTTTCTTT. Its protein product is CASSFQTGRTNTEAFF. The chain has TRBV5-6 and TRBJ1-1; no reliable D call. The CDR3 is 16 amino acids. Per the germline V gene, CDR1 is SGHDT and CDR2 is YYEEEE. V was clipped by 2 bases and J by 1 base, with 15 bases between them.

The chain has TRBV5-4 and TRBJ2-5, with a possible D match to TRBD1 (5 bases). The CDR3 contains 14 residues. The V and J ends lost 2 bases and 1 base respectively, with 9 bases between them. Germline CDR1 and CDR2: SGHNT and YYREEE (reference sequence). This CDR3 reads CASSFWQGQETQYF. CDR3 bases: TGTGCCAGCAGCTTTTGGCAGGGCCAAGAGACCCAGTACTTC. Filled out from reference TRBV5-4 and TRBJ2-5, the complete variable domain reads ETGVTQSPTHLIKTRGQQVTLRCSSQSGHNTVSWYQQALGQGPQFIFQYYREEENGRGNFPPRFSGLQFPNYSSELNVNALELDDSALYLCASSFWQGQETQYFGPGTRLLVL.

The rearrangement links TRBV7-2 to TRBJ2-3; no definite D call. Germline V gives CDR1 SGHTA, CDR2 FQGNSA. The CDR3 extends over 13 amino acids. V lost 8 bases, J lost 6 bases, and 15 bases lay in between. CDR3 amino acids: CASGRTRSDTQYF. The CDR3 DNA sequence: TGTGCCAGCGGACGGACCCGTTCGGATACGCAGTATTTT.

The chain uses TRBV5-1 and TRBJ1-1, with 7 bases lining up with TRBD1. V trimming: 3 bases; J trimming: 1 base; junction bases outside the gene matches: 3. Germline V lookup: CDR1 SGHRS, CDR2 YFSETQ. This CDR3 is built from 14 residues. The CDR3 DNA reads TGCGCCAGCAGCTGGGACAGCAAGAACACTGAAGCTTTCTTT. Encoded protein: CASSWDSKNTEAFF.

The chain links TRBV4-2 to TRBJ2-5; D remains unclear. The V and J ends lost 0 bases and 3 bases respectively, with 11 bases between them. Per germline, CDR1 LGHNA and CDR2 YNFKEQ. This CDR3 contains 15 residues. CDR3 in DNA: TGTGCCAGCAGCCAAGACTATAGCAAAAAAGAGACCCAGTACTTC. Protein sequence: CASSQDYSKKETQYF.

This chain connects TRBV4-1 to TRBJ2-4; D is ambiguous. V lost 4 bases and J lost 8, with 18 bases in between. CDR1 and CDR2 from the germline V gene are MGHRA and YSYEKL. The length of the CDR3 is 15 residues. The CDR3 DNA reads TGCGCCAGCAGCCCTTTGGGCGTCATTAGTGACATTCAGTACTTC. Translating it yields CASSPLGVISDIQYF.

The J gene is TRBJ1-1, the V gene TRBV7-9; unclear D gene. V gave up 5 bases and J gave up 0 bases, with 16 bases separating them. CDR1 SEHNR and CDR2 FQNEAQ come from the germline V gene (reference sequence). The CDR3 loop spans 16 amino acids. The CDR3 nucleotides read TGTGCCAGCAGCCAATTTAGGTCGTCGGTGAACACTGAAGCTTTCTTT. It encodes CASSQFRSSVNTEAFF.